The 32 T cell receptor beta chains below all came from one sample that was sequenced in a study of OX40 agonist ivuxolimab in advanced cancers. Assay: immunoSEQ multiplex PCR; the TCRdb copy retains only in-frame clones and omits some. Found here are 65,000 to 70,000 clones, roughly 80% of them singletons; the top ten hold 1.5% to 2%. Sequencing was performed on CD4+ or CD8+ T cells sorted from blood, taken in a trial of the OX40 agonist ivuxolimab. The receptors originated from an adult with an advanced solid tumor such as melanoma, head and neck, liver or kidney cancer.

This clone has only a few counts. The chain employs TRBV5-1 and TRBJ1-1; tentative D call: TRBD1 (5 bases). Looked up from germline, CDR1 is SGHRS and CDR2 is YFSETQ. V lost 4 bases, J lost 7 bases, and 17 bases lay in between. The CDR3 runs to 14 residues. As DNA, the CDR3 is TGCGCCAGCAGCCCCGACAGTTTCGGGGGTGAAGCTTTCTTT. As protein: CASSPDSFGGEAFF.

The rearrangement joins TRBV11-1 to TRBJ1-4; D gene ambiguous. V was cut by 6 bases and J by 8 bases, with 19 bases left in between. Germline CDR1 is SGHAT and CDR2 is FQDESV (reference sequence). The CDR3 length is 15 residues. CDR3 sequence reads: CASSPNGEDGEKLFF. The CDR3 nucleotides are TGTGCCAGCAGTCCTAATGGTGAAGATGGGGAAAAACTGTTTTTT.

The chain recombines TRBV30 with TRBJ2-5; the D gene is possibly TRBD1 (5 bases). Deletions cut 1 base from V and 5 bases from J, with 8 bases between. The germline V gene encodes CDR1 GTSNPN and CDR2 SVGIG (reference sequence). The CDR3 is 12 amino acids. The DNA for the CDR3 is TGTGCCTGGAGTGCAGGGCACGAGACCCAGTACTTC. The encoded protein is CAWSAGHETQYF.

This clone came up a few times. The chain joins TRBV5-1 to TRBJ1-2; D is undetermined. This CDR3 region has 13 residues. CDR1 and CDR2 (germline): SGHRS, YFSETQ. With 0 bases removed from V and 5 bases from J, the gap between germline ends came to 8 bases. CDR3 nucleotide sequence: TGCGCCAGCAGCTTGGTGGCGGGGTATGGCTACACCTTC. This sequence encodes CASSLVAGYGYTF.

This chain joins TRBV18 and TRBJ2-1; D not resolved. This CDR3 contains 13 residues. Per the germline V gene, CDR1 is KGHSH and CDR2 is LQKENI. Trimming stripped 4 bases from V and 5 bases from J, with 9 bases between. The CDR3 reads CASSLGPDNEQFF. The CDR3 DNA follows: TGTGCCAGCTCACTTGGCCCCGACAATGAGCAGTTCTTC.

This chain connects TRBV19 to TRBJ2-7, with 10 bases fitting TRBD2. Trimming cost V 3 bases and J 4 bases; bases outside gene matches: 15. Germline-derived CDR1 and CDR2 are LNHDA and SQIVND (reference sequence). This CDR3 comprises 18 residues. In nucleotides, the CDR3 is TGTGCCAGTAGTATGAAACTGGGACTTAGCGGGGGGTTATACGAGCAGTACTTC. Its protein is CASSMKLGLSGGLYEQYF.

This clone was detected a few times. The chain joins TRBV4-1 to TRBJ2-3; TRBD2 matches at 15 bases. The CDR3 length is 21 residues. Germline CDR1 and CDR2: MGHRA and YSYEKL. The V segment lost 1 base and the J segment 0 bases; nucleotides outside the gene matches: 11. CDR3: CASSQARTSGRAGRSTDTQYF. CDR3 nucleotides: TGCGCCAGCAGCCAAGCCAGGACTAGCGGGAGGGCCGGGAGGAGCACAGATACGCAGTATTTT.

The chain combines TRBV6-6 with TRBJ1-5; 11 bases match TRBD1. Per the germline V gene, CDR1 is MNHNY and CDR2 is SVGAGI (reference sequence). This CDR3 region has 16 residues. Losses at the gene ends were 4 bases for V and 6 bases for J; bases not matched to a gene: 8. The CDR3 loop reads CASSFPGQGDSQPQHF. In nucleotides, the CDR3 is TGTGCCAGCAGTTTTCCGGGACAGGGGGACAGTCAGCCCCAGCATTTT.

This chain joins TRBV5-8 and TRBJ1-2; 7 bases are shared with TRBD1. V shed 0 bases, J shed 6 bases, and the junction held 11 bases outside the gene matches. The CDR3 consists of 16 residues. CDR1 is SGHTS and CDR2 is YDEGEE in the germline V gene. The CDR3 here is CASSLGQAGTVDGYTF. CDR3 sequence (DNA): TGTGCCAGCAGCTTGGGTCAGGCGGGGACAGTTGATGGCTACACCTTC.

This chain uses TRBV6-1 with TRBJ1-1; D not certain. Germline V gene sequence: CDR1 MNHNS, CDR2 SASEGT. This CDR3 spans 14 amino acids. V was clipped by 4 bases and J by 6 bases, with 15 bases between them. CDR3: CASSAPSWAAEAFF. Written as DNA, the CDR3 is TGTGCCAGCAGTGCCCCCAGCTGGGCAGCTGAAGCTTTCTTT.

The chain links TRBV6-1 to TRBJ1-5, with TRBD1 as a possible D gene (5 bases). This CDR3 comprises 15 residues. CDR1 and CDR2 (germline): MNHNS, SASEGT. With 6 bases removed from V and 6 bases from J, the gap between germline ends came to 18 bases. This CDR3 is CASRQEPRGSQPQHF. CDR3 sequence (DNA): TGTGCCAGCAGACAGGAACCGCGAGGGAGTCAGCCCCAGCATTTT.

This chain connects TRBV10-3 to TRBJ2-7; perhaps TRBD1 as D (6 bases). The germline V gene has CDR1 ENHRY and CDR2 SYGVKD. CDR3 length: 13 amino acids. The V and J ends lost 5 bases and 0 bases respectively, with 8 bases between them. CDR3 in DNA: TGTGCCATCAGTCGGGACACCTCCTACGAGCAGTACTTC. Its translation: CAISRDTSYEQYF.

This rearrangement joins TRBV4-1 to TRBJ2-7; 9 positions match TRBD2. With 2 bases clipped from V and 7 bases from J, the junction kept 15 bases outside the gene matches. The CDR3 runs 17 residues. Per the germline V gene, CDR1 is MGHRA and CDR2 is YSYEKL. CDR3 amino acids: CASSQYPSGALVREQYF. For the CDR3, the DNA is TGCGCCAGCAGCCAATATCCTAGCGGGGCTCTGGTGAGGGAGCAGTACTTC.

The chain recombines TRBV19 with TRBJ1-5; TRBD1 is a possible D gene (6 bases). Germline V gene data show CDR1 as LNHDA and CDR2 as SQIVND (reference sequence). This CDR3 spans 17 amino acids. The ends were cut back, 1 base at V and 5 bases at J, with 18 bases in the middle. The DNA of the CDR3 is TGTGCCAGTAGTATAGGTAAGATCGGGACACATCATCAGCCCCAGCATTTT. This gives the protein CASSIGKIGTHHQPQHF.

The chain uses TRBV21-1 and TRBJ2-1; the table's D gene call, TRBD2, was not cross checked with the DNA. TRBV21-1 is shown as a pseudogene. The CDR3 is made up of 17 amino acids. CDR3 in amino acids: CASSKIPTRGGNNEQFF. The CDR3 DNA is TGTGCCAGCAGCAAGATACCGACTAGGGGGGGGAACAATGAGCAGTTCTTC.

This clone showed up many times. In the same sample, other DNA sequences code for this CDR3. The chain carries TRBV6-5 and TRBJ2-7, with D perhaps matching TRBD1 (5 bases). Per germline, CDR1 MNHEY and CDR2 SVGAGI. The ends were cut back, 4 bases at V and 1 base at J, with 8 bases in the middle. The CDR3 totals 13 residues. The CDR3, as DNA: TGTGCCAGCAGTTCCCAGGGATCCTACGAGCAGTACTTC. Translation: CASSSQGSYEQYF.

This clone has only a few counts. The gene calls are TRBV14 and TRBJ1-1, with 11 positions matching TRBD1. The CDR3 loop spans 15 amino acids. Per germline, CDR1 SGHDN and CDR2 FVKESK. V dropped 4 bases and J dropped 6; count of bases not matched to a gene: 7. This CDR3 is CASSRTGGRSAEAFF. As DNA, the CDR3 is TGTGCCAGCAGCCGGACAGGGGGCAGGAGCGCTGAAGCTTTCTTT.

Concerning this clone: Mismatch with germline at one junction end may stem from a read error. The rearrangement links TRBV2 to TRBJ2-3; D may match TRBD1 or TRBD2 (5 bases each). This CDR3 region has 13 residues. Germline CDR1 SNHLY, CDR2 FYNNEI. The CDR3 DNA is TGTGCCAGCAGTGAGATAACTAGTGGCTCAGGGCATTTT. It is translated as CASSEITSGSGHF.

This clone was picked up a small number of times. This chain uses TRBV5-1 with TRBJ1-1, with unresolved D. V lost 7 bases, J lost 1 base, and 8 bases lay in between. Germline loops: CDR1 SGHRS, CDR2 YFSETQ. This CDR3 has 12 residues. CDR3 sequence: CASALGNTEAFF. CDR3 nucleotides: TGCGCCAGCGCCCTTGGGAACACTGAAGCTTTCTTT.

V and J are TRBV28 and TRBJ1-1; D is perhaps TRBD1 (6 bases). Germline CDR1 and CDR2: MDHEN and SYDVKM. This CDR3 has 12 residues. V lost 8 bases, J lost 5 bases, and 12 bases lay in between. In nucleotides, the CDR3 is TGTGCCAGCCAAAGAGGACAGACTGAAGCTTTCTTT. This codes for CASQRGQTEAFF.

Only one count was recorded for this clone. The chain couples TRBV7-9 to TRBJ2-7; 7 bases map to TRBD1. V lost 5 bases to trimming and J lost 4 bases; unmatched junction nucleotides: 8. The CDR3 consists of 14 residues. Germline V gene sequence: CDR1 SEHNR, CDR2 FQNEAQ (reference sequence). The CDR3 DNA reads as TGTGCCAGCAGCAAAGTAGGGGGCGCTTACGAGCAGTACTTC. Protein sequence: CASSKVGGAYEQYF.

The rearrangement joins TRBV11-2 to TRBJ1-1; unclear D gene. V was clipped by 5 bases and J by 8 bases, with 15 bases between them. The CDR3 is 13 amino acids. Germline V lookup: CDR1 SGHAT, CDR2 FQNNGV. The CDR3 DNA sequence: TGTGCCAGCAGCCAAAGACAACCAGTAGAAGCTTTCTTT. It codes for CASSQRQPVEAFF.

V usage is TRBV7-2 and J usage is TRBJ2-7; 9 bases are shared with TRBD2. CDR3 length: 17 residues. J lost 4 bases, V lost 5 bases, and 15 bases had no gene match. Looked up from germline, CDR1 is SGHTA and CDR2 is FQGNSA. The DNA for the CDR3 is TGTGCCAGCAGCCAAGCTTCCAGCGGGAGGTCGATATACGAGCAGTACTTC. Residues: CASSQASSGRSIYEQYF.

CDR3 amino acids: CASSQDGAGPPTDTQYF. For the CDR3, the DNA is TGCGCCAGCAGCCAAGATGGGGCAGGGCCTCCCACAGATACGCAGTATTTT. The chain recombines TRBV4-1 with TRBJ2-3; a possible D gene is TRBD1 (5 bases). There are 17 residues in the CDR3. Trimming took 0 bases from V and 2 from J, leaving 15 bases between them. Germline assignment: CDR1 MGHRA and CDR2 YSYEKL.

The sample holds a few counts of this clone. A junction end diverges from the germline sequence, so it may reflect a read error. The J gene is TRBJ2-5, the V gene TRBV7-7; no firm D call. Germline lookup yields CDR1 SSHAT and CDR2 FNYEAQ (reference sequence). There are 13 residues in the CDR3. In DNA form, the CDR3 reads TGTGCTAGCAGCGTCACCCGACAAGAGACCCAGTACTTC. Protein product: CASSVTRQETQYF.

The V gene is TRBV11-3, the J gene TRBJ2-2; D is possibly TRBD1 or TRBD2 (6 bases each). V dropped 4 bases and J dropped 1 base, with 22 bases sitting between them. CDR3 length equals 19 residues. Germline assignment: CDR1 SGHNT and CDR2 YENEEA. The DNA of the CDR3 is TGTGCCAGCAGCTCCCTCACGGGGGCGTATGGTCTGAACACCGGGGAGCTGTTTTTT. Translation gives CASSSLTGAYGLNTGELFF.

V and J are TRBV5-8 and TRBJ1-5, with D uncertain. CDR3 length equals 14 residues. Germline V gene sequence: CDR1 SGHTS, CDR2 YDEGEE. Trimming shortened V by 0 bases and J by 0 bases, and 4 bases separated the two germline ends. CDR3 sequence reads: CASSLAVSNQPQHF. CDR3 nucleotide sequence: TGTGCCAGCAGCTTGGCAGTTAGCAATCAGCCCCAGCATTTT. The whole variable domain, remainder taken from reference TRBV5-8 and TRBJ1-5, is EAGVTQSPTHLIKTRGQQATLRCSPISGHTSVYWYQQALGLGLQFLLWYDEGEERNRGNFPPRFSGRQFPNYSSELNVNALELEDSALYLCASSLAVSNQPQHFGDGTRLSIL.

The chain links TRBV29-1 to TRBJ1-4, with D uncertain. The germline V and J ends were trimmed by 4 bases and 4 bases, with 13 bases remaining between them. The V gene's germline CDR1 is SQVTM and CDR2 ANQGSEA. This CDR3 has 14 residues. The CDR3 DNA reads TGCAGCGTTGGGATACAGAGACATAATGAAAAACTGTTTTTT. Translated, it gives CSVGIQRHNEKLFF. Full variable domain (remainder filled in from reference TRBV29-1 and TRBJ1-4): SAVISQKPSRDICQRGTSLTIQCQVDSQVTMMFWYRQQPGQSLTLIATANQGSEATYESGFVIDKFPISRPNLTFSTLTVSNMSPEDSSIYLCSVGIQRHNEKLFFGSGTQLSVL.

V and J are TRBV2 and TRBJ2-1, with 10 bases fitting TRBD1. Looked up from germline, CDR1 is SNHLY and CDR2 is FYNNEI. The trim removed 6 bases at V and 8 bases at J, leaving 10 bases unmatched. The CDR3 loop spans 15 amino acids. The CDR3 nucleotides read TGTGCCAGCAGGGGGGGACAGGGGCGGGTCGATGAGCAGTTCTTC. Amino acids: CASRGGQGRVDEQFF.

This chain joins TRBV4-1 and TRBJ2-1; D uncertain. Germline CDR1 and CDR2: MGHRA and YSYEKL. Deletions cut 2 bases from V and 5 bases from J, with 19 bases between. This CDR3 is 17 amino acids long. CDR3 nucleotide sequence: TGCGCCAGCAGCCAACGTATACACAGCTCGCGAAACAATGAGCAGTTCTTC. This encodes CASSQRIHSSRNNEQFF.

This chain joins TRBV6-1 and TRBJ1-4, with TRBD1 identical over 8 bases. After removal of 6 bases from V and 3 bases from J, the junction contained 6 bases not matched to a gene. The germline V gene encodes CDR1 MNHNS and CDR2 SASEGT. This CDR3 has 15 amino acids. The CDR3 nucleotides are TGTGCCAGCAGCCGTCGACAGGGGTCTAATGAAAAACTGTTTTTT. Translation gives CASSRRQGSNEKLFF.

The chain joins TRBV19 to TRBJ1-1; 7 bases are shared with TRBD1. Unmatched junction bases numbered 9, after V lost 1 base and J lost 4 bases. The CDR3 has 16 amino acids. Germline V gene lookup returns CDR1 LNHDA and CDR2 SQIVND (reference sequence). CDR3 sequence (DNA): TGTGCCAGTAGTATAGGTTTTGGGCAGGGGGTCACTGAAGCTTTCTTT. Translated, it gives CASSIGFGQGVTEAFF.